This passage covers 3 T cell receptor beta chains from one sample sequenced in a study of shared clonotypes between healthy human individuals. Produced via immunoSEQ multiplex PCR; TCRdb's table is partial and in-frame only. This sample carries roughly 450,000 clones, approximately 85% of them seen once, and the ten largest clones take approximately 12%. What was sequenced was PBMCs. The receptors shown here come from a woman between 40 and 50 years old in good health. Some clones in this sample may be carry-over from other donors' samples.

The chain joins TRBV11-2 to TRBJ2-2, with D possibly TRBD2 on 5 matching bases. Per germline, CDR1 SGHAT and CDR2 FQNNGV. CDR3 length equals 15 residues. The V end lost 5 bases, the J end lost 0 bases, and 10 bases lay between the germline ends. CDR3 amino acids: CASSIISANTGELFF. The CDR3 nucleotides are TGTGCCAGCAGCATCATTAGCGCGAACACCGGGGAGCTGTTTTTT.

The chain employs TRBV6-6 and TRBJ2-6; no definite D call. The CDR3 loop spans 15 amino acids. Trimming left V 4 bases short and J 0 bases short, with 7 bases between. Germline CDR1 and CDR2: MNHNY and SVGAGI (reference sequence). CDR3 residues: CASSLGSSGANVLTF. CDR3 sequence (DNA): TGTGCCAGCAGTTTAGGTAGCTCTGGGGCCAACGTCCTGACTTTC.

This clone was seen a few times. The chain joins TRBV5-4 to TRBJ1-5; 8 nucleotides align to TRBD1. This CDR3 contains 16 residues. The germline gives CDR1 SGHNT, CDR2 YYREEE (reference sequence). V was pared by 4 bases and J by 1 base, with 7 bases of the junction left unmatched. This chain's CDR3 is CASSLTGGGSNQPQHF. As DNA, the CDR3 is TGTGCCAGCAGCCTTACAGGGGGAGGGAGCAATCAGCCCCAGCATTTT.